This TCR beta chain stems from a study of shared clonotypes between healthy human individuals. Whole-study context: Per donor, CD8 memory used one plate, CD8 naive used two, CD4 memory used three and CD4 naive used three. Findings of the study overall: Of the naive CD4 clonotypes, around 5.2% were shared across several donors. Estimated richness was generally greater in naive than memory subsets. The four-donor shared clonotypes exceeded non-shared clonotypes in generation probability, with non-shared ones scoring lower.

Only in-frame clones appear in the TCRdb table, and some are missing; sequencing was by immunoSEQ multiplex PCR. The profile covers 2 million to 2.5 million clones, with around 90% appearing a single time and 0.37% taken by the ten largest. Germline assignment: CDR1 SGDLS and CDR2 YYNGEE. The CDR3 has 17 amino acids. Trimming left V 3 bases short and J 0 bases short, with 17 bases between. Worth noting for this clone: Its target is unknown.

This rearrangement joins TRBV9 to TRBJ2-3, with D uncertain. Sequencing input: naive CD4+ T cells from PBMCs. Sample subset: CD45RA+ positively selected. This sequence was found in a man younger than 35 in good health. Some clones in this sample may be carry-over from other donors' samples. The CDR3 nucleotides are TGTGCCAGCAGCGCGGGCGGCCCGGTCAGTAGCACAGATACGCAGTATTTT. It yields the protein CASSAGGPVSSTDTQYF.